This T cell receptor beta chain was recovered during a study of T cell responses to AZD1222 COVID-19 vaccine. The ends lost 6 bases at V and 3 bases at J; junction bases unmatched: 4. The germline V gene encodes CDR1 SNHLY and CDR2 FYNNEI. This CDR3 spans 14 amino acids. Clones were read by immunoSEQ multiplex PCR, and TCRdb kept only the in-frame ones, dropping some. Of 150,000 to 200,000 clones in the sample, just over 90% were seen once. The gene calls are TRBV2 and TRBJ1-5, with 8 bases fitting TRBD1. This sequence originates from an adult who received the AZD1222 COVID-19 vaccine. This specimen consisted of peripheral blood, obtained 28 days after the second AZD1222 dose. The CDR3 DNA reads as TGTGCCAGCAGGGGACAGGTGCTCAATCAGCCCCAGCATTTT. This encodes CASRGQVLNQPQHF.